The clone carrying this TCR beta chain has only a few counts. What it binds is not known. CDR1 and CDR2 (germline): SGDLS, YYNGEE. V trimming: 0 bases; J trimming: 8 bases; junction bases outside the gene matches: 10. The CDR3 extends over 16 amino acids. Preparation of the TCRbeta library was carried out with unique molecular identifiers. TCRdb called the PCR reads again in MiXCR, with one record for every CDR3 protein. Here the sample spans 600,000 to 800,000 distinct CDR3 sequences, about an eighth being singletons. The data originate from a study of T-cell reconstitution after alpha-beta-depleted transplantation in children. Study-level points and caveats: T-cell counts and diversity were attributed mostly to newly produced T cells one year after transplant. Diversity of TCRbeta at day 60 was high in some patients, arising from surviving recipient T cells and thymic progenitors. After transplant, at about two months, alpha-beta T cells were reportedly derived from several hundred expanded graft clones.

This receptor was obtained from a girl aged 2 to 9 with congenital amegakaryocytic thrombocytopenia, due to receive a stem cell transplant. This specimen was PBMCs, taken before TCRalphabeta/CD19-depleted stem cell transplant. The J gene is TRBJ2-1, the V gene TRBV9; TRBD2 agrees at 8 bases. The DNA for the CDR3 is TGTGCCAGCAGCGTAGGTCGGCTAGCGGGTTCTGATGAGCAGTTCTTC. Translating gives CASSVGRLAGSDEQFF.